This paragraph covers one TCR beta chain sequence. This sample is drawn from a study of CD8 T cells in Susac syndrome. Reverse transcription of roughly 0.5 to 1 ug RNA was carried out with random hexamers. TCRdb processed the immunoSEQ multiplex PCR reads anew with MiXCR; each CDR3 protein has one entry. The repertoire holds about 240,000 distinct CDR3 sequences, with 90% to 96% as singletons. TEMRA cells were FACS-enriched, with CD8+ and CD4+ T cells isolated negatively. This CDR3 is built from 11 residues. Trimming removed 3 bases at V and 5 bases at J, with 7 bases between. Germline V gives CDR1 SQVTM, CDR2 ANQGSEA.

Input material: CD4+ T cells from PBMCs. V is TRBV29-1 and J is TRBJ2-5; D gene unclear. This TCR was recovered from a human donor with Susac syndrome. The CDR3: CSVEGMETQYF. The CDR3 DNA reads as TGCAGCGTTGAGGGGATGGAGACCCAGTACTTC.